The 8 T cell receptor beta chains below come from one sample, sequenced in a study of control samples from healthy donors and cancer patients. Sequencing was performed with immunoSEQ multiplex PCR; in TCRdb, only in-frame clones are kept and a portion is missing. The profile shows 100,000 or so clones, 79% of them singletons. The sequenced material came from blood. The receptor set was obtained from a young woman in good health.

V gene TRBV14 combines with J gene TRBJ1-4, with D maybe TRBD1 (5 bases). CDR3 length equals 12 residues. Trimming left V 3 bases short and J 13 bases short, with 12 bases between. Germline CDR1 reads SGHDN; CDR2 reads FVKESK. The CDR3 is CASSQLGPLLFF. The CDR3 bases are TGTGCCAGCAGCCAGCTGGGACCTCTACTGTTTTTT.

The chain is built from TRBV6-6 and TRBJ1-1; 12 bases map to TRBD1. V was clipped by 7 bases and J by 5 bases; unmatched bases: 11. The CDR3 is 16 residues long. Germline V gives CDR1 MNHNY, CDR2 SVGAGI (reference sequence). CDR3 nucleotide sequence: TGTGCCAGCACCCCGGGACAGGGGGCCGCCAGGACTGAAGCTTTCTTT. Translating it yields CASTPGQGAARTEAFF.

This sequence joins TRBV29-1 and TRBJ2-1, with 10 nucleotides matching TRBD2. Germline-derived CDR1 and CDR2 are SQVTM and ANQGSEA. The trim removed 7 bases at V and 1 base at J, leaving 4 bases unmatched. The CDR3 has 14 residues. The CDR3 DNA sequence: TGCAGCGCCGAGGGACTAGCGTCCTACAATGAGCAGTTCTTC. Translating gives CSAEGLASYNEQFF.

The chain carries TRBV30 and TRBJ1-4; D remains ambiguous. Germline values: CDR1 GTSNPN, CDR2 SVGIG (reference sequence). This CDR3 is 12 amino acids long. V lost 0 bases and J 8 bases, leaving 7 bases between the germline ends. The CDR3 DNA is TGTGCCTGGAGTGTAACCGGGGAAAAACTGTTTTTT. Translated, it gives CAWSVTGEKLFF.

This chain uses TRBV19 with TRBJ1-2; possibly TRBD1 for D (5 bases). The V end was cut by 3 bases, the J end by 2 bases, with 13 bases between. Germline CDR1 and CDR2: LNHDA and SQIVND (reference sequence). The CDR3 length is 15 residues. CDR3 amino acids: CASSIPRGANYGYTF. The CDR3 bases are TGTGCCAGTAGTATCCCCCGGGGCGCGAACTATGGCTACACCTTC.

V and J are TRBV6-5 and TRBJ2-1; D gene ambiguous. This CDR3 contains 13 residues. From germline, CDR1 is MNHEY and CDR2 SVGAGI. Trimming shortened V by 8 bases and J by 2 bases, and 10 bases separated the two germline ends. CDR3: CASEDGTYNEQFF. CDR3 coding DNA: TGTGCCAGCGAGGACGGAACCTACAATGAGCAGTTCTTC.

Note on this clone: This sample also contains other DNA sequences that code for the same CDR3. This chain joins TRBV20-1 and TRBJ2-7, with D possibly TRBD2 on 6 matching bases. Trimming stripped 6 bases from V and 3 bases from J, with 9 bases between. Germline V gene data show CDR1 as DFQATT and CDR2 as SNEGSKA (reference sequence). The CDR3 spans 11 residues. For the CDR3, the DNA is TGCAGTGCGGGGGACTTCTACGAGCAGTACTTC. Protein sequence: CSAGDFYEQYF.

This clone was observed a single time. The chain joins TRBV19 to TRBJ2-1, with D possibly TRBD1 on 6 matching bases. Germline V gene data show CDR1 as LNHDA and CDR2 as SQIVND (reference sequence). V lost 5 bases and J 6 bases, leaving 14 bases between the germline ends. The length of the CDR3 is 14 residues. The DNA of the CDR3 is TGTGCCAGTAGTCCAACAGGACAGCTCAATGAGCAGTTCTTC. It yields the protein CASSPTGQLNEQFF.